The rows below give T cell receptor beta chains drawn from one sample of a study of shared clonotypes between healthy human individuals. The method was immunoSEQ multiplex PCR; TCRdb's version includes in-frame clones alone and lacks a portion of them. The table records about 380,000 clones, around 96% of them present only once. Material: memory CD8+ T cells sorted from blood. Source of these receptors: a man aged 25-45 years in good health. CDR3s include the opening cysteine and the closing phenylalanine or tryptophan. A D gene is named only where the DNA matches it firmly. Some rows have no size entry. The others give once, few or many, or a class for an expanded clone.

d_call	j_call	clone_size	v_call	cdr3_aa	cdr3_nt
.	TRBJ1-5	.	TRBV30	CAWSPRGFGNQPQHF	TGTGCCTGGAGTCCAAGGGGTTTCGGCAATCAGCCCCAGCATTTT
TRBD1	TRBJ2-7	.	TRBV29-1	CSVWTGYEQYF	TGCAGCGTTTGGACAGGGTACGAGCAGTACTTC
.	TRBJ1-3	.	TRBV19	CASSKGTGNTIYF	TGTGCCAGTAGTAAGGGTACTGGAAACACCATATATTTT
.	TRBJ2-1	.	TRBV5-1	CASSLDGNNEQFF	TGCGCCAGCAGCTTGGACGGAAACAATGAGCAGTTCTTC
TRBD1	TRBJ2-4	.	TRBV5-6	CASSLAGTVDAKNIQYF	TGTGCCAGCAGCTTGGCTGGGACAGTTGATGCCAAAAACATTCAGTACTTC
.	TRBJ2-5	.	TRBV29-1	CSVAGETQYF	TGCAGCGTTGCGGGGGAGACCCAGTACTTC
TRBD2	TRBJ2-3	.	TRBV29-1	CSVSGRASDTQYF	TGCAGCGTTAGCGGGAGGGCCTCAGATACGCAGTATTTT
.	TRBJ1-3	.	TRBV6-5	CASSYFQGGNTIYF	TGTGCCAGCAGTTACTTCCAGGGTGGAAACACCATATATTTT
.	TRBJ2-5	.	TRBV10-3	CATQGRRGGETQYF	TGTGCCACCCAAGGGCGGAGGGGCGGAGAGACCCAGTACTTC
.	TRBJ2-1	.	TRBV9	CASSVAPGKAYNEQFF	TGTGCCAGCAGCGTAGCCCCGGGGAAGGCCTACAATGAGCAGTTCTTC
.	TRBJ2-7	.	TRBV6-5	CASRSPGGIPYEQYF	TGTGCCAGCAGGTCCCCCGGAGGGATCCCCTACGAGCAGTACTTC
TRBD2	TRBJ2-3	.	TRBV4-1	CASSLGLAGVLGDTQYF	TGCGCCAGCAGCCTCGGACTAGCGGGAGTGTTGGGAGATACGCAGTATTTT
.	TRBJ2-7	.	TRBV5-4	CASSFFQGTYEQYF	TGTGCCAGCAGCTTTTTTCAGGGTACCTACGAGCAGTACTTC
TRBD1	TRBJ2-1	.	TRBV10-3	CAISPGQGRSYNEQFF	TGTGCCATCAGTCCCGGACAGGGTCGCTCCTACAATGAGCAGTTCTTC
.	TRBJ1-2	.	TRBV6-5	CASSYSTGGGYGYTF	TGTGCCAGCAGTTACTCGACAGGCGGGGGCTATGGCTACACCTTC
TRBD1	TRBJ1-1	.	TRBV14	CASSQDWPGQGRRNTEAFF	TGTGCCAGCAGCCAAGACTGGCCGGGACAGGGGCGCAGGAACACTGAAGCTTTCTTT
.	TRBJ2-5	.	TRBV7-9	CASSLYGTFQETQYF	TGTGCCAGCAGCTTATATGGGACCTTCCAAGAGACCCAGTACTTC
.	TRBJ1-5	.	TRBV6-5	CASSYNESGDKPQHF	TGTGCCAGCAGTTACAATGAGTCCGGGGATAAGCCCCAGCATTTT
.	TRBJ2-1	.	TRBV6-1	CASSEVAEQFF	TGTGCCAGCAGTGAGGTAGCGGAGCAGTTCTTC
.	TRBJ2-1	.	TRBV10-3	CAISDLGPFDNEQFF	TGTGCCATCAGTGATTTAGGGCCTTTCGACAATGAGCAGTTCTTC
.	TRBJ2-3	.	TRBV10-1	CASSETADTQYF	TGCGCCAGCAGTGAGACGGCAGATACGCAGTATTTT
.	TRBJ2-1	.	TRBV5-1	CASSLRNRGNEQFF	TGCGCCAGCAGCTTGCGAAATCGTGGCAATGAGCAGTTCTTC
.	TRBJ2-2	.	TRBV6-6	CAGRGENTGELFF	TGTGCCGGCAGGGGGGAGAACACCGGGGAGCTGTTTTTT
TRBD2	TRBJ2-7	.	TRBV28	CASSPPVGLGLPSVSYEQYF	TGTGCCAGCAGTCCGCCAGTGGGACTAGGTCTCCCATCTGTCTCCTACGAGCAGTACTTC
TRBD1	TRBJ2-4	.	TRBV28	CASSLDRGRAKNIQYF	TGTGCCAGCAGTCTGGACAGGGGGCGAGCCAAAAACATTCAGTACTTC
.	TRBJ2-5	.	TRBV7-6	CASSFRIEETQYF	TGTGCCAGCAGCTTCCGGATCGAAGAGACCCAGTACTTC
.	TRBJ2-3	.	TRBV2	CASSDEVADTQYF	TGTGCCAGCAGTGACGAGGTTGCAGATACGCAGTATTTT
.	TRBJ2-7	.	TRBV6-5	CASSTRGYPYEQYF	TGTGCCAGCAGTACTCGAGGGTATCCCTACGAGCAGTACTTC
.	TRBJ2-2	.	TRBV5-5	CASSLARTGELFF	TGTGCCAGCAGCTTGGCGAGGACCGGGGAGCTGTTTTTT
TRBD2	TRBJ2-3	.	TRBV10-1	CASSEWKREGPDTQYF	TGCGCCAGCAGTGAGTGGAAGCGGGAGGGCCCGGATACGCAGTATTTT
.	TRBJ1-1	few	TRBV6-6	CASSLPMLTEAFF	TGTGCCAGCAGTTTACCCATGCTCACTGAAGCTTTCTTT
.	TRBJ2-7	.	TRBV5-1	CASSFGGEQYF	TGCGCCAGCAGCTTCGGTGGGGAGCAGTACTTC
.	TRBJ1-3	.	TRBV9	CASSVTKTLRGNTIYF	TGTGCCAGCAGCGTAACGAAGACCCTGCGGGGAAACACCATATATTTT
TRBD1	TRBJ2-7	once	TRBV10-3	CASTRTGGGEQYF	TGTGCCTCTACGAGGACAGGGGGGGGCGAGCAGTACTTC
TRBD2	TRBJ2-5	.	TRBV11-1	CASSRWPGLEQETQYF	TGTGCCAGCAGTCGTTGGCCGGGACTAGAGCAAGAGACCCAGTACTTC
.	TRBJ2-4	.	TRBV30	CAWSDRDIQYF	TGTGCCTGGAGTGACAGGGACATTCAGTACTTC
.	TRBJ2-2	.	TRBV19	CASSPQANTGELFF	TGTGCCAGTAGCCCACAGGCGAACACCGGGGAGCTGTTTTTT
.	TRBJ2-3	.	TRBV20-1	CSLKRDTQYF	TGCAGTCTCAAGAGAGATACGCAGTATTTT
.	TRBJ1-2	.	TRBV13	CASSLRGLSNYGYTF	TGTGCCAGCAGCTTACGGGGACTTTCTAACTATGGCTACACCTTC
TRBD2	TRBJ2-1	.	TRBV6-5	CASSPGTRGNEQFF	TGTGCCAGCAGCCCCGGGACTAGAGGAAATGAGCAGTTCTTC
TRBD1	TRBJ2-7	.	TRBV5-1	CASSDGDRAYEQYF	TGCGCCAGCAGCGATGGGGACAGGGCCTACGAGCAGTACTTC
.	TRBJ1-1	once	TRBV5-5	CASSLWLGVAMNTEAFF	TGTGCCAGCAGCTTGTGGTTAGGGGTGGCAATGAACACTGAAGCTTTCTTT